Listed here are 22 T cell receptor beta chains from one sample, sequenced in a study of T cell changes during pregnancy in multiple sclerosis (dated by TCRdb to between 2018 and 2021). The receptor library was made with the immunoSEQ multiplex PCR assay. TCRdb carries this immuneACCESS record with in-frame sequences only. Its versions omit some clonotypes, under half of them owing to an unresolved V gene in the studies checked, with the rest unexplained. A total of about 60,000 clones appear in this sample, roughly nine tenths of them only once. The ten largest clones capture nearly 0.5% of the sample. Sequencing was performed on CD4+ T cells from peripheral blood mononuclear cells, taken after pregnancy. Source of these receptors: a female donor in good health, enrolled as a control in a pregnancy study.

The rearrangement links TRBV2 to TRBJ1-1; tentatively, D is TRBD1 (6 bases). Germline V gene lookup returns CDR1 SNHLY and CDR2 FYNNEI. V was shortened by 4 bases and J by 8 bases, with 14 bases between the two germline ends. This CDR3 region has 13 residues. CDR3 DNA: TGTGCCAGCAGTGTGGGTTGGGGGCTGGAAGCTTTCTTT. It encodes CASSVGWGLEAFF.

The V and J genes are TRBV5-1 and TRBJ2-2; TRBD1 is a possible D gene (6 bases). The V end was cut by 1 base, the J end by 4 bases, with 11 bases between. Germline V CDR1 and CDR2: SGHRS, YFSETQ. This CDR3 comprises 15 residues. The CDR3 DNA sequence: TGCGCCAGCAGCTTGTCCGGGACACTCACCGGGGAGCTGTTTTTT. Its protein product is CASSLSGTLTGELFF.

The chain has TRBV19 and TRBJ1-2, with a tentative D call TRBD1 (6 bases). V was clipped by 6 bases and J by 2 bases, with 16 bases between them. From germline, CDR1 is LNHDA and CDR2 SQIVND (reference sequence). The CDR3 runs to 15 residues. This CDR3 is CASSPMDRGNYGYTF. CDR3 DNA: TGTGCCAGTAGCCCCATGGACAGAGGGAACTATGGCTACACCTTC.

The chain has TRBV18 and TRBJ1-1, with D possibly matching TRBD1 (5 bases). Germline CDR1 is KGHSH and CDR2 is LQKENI. V gave up 2 bases and J gave up 0 bases, with 10 bases separating them. The CDR3 contains 15 residues. CDR3 bases: TGTGCCAGCTCACCATTGGGGGAGGTGAACACTGAAGCTTTCTTT. It codes for CASSPLGEVNTEAFF.

This sequence joins TRBV11-3 and TRBJ1-1; TRBD1 agrees at 9 bases. The germline CDR1 and CDR2 sequences are SGHNT and YENEEA. V was clipped by 7 bases and J by 5 bases; unmatched bases: 5. This CDR3 comprises 13 residues. The CDR3 bases are TGTGCCAGCAAGGGACAGGGTAGTACTGAAGCTTTCTTT. Protein: CASKGQGSTEAFF.

This sequence joins TRBV16 and TRBJ2-1; 9 bases match TRBD1. The CDR3 extends over 16 amino acids. J was trimmed by 5 bases and V by 8 bases; bases with no gene match: 13. The germline V gene has CDR1 KGHSY and CDR2 FQNENV. As DNA, the CDR3 is TGTGCCAGCGCCGGTTCCCCCCGGGACAGGGACAATGAGCAGTTCTTC. Encoded protein: CASAGSPRDRDNEQFF.

This chain uses TRBV4-3 with TRBJ1-3, with D uncertain. The CDR3 loop spans 16 amino acids. The V and J ends lost 5 bases and 0 bases respectively, with 14 bases between them. The germline V gene encodes CDR1 LGHNA and CDR2 YSLEER. The CDR3 DNA reads as TGCGCCAGCAGCACGATAACAGATTTCTCTGGAAACACCATATATTTT. Protein product: CASSTITDFSGNTIYF.

This chain uses TRBV7-2 with TRBJ2-2, with D perhaps TRBD2 (6 bases). This CDR3 contains 14 residues. V lost 6 bases and J lost 6, with 14 bases in between. CDR1 and CDR2 from the germline V gene are SGHTA and FQGNSA. The CDR3 reads CASRGTSLAGELFF. The DNA of the CDR3 is TGTGCCAGCAGAGGTACTAGCTTGGCCGGGGAGCTGTTTTTT.

This clone was recorded once. The chain has TRBV7-3 and TRBJ1-2, with 8 bases identical to TRBD1. The CDR3 spans 15 residues. Trimming at V came to 5 bases and at J to 0 bases, leaving 5 bases not matched to a gene. Per germline, CDR1 SGHTA and CDR2 FQGTGA. Here the CDR3 DNA reads TGTGCCAGCAGCGCTGGGACAGGAGCTAACTATGGCTACACCTTC. Translated, it gives CASSAGTGANYGYTF.

V usage is TRBV10-3 and J usage is TRBJ2-6, with 8 bases lining up with TRBD1. V shed 8 bases, J shed 0 bases, and the junction held 6 bases outside the gene matches. Germline V gene data show CDR1 as ENHRY and CDR2 as SYGVKD. The CDR3 has 16 residues. Here the CDR3 reads CAIPTGAISGANVLTF. The DNA for the CDR3 is TGTGCCATCCCGACAGGGGCCATCTCTGGGGCCAACGTCCTGACTTTC.

The genes are TRBV7-2 and TRBJ1-2; no firm D call. The CDR3 loop spans 12 amino acids. Trimming took 3 bases from V and 5 from J, leaving 7 bases between them. Germline V gene lookup returns CDR1 SGHTA and CDR2 FQGNSA. In DNA, the CDR3 is TGTGCCAGCAGCTTTGGAGTATATGGCTACACCTTC. Translating it yields CASSFGVYGYTF. The full variable domain, with the rest looked up from reference TRBV7-2 and TRBJ1-2, is GAGVSQSPSNKVTEKGKDVELRCDPISGHTALYWYRQSLGQGLEFLIYFQGNSAPDKSGLPSDRFSAERTGGSVSTLTIQRTQQEDSAVYLCASSFGVYGYTFGSGTRLTVV.

This chain links TRBV7-2 with TRBJ2-2; D is perhaps TRBD2 (6 bases). This CDR3 region has 14 residues. Trimming cost V 5 bases and J 6 bases, with 13 bases left between them. Germline V gene data show CDR1 as SGHTA and CDR2 as FQGNSA. For the CDR3, the DNA is TGTGCCAGCAGCCCCGGGACTCTCCCCGGGGAGCTGTTTTTT. This sequence encodes CASSPGTLPGELFF.

The chain recombines TRBV30 with TRBJ1-1; a weak D match, TRBD1 (6 bases). This CDR3 region has 12 residues. Between the trimmed V and J ends, which lost 6 bases and 0 bases, there was a span of 8 bases. CDR1 and CDR2 from the germline V gene are GTSNPN and SVGIG (reference sequence). This CDR3 reads CACGQMNTEAFF. The CDR3 nucleotides read TGTGCCTGTGGACAGATGAACACTGAAGCTTTCTTT.

Details on this clone: Additional DNA sequences in this sample encode the identical CDR3. The chain combines TRBV5-6 with TRBJ2-7; 7 nucleotides align to TRBD1. CDR1 SGHDT and CDR2 YYEEEE come from the germline V gene. V shed 2 bases, J shed 2 bases, and the junction held 1 base outside the gene matches. The CDR3 sequence is 13 residues long. CDR3 protein: CASSFDRAYEQYF. In DNA, the CDR3 is TGTGCCAGCAGCTTCGACAGGGCCTACGAGCAGTACTTC.

This clone was found a few times. The rearrangement uses TRBV19 and TRBJ1-1, with 7 nucleotides matching TRBD1. The ends lost 6 bases at V and 0 bases at J; junction bases unmatched: 4. Germline-derived CDR1 and CDR2 are LNHDA and SQIVND (reference sequence). This CDR3 contains 14 residues. The DNA of the CDR3 is TGTGCCAGTAGCAGGGGACAGCTGAACACTGAAGCTTTCTTT. It codes for CASSRGQLNTEAFF.

V and J are TRBV5-6 and TRBJ1-2, with D perhaps matching TRBD1 (5 bases). The CDR3 totals 15 residues. Trimming shortened V by 0 bases and J by 6 bases, and 15 bases separated the two germline ends. CDR1 SGHDT and CDR2 YYEEEE come from the germline V gene. The CDR3 is CASSLVAGQRDGYTF. CDR3 sequence (DNA): TGTGCCAGCAGCTTGGTAGCCGGACAACGAGATGGCTACACCTTC.

The CDR3 DNA follows: TGTGCCAGCAGTCGGACAGGAGATTACTATGGCTACACCTTC. As protein: CASSRTGDYYGYTF. The V gene is TRBV6-5, the J gene TRBJ1-2, with TRBD1 matching over 7 bases. This CDR3 is 14 amino acids long. Trimming at V came to 5 bases and at J to 3 bases, leaving 6 bases not matched to a gene. Germline V gene lookup returns CDR1 MNHEY and CDR2 SVGAGI.

CDR3 bases: TGTGCCAGCAGCCAGACAGGGAGTCGACTGGAGGGCTACACCTTC. Translation gives CASSQTGSRLEGYTF. The chain combines TRBV7-2 with TRBJ1-2; 7 nucleotides match TRBD1. There are 15 residues in the CDR3. Losses at the gene ends were 5 bases for V and 8 bases for J; bases not matched to a gene: 14. From germline, CDR1 is SGHTA and CDR2 FQGNSA.

V usage is TRBV7-2 and J usage is TRBJ1-4; D may be TRBD1 (5 bases). Germline CDR1 reads SGHTA; CDR2 reads FQGNSA. Trimming removed 0 bases from V and 10 bases from J, with 15 bases in between. The CDR3 spans 15 residues. In nucleotides, the CDR3 is TGTGCCAGCAGCTTAGCTTCTCAGGGATCTGTAAAACTGTTTTTT. It specifies CASSLASQGSVKLFF.

The table lists this clone with a count of one. V and J are TRBV4-2 and TRBJ2-1; 8 bases agree with TRBD2. The CDR3 loop spans 16 amino acids. V was clipped by 0 bases and J by 3 bases; unmatched bases: 4. Germline CDR1 reads LGHNA; CDR2 reads YNFKEQ. In nucleotides, the CDR3 is TGTGCCAGCAGCCAAGATCTAGCGGGCAACTACAATGAGCAGTTCTTC. Translation: CASSQDLAGNYNEQFF.

The V gene is TRBV27, the J gene TRBJ1-2, with TRBD1 matching over 8 bases. Germline V lookup: CDR1 MNHEY, CDR2 SMNVEV (reference sequence). The CDR3 is 14 amino acids. V gave up 5 bases and J gave up 5 bases; unmatched junction bases: 7. CDR3 bases: TGTGCCAGCAGTGCGGACAGGGTAGAATATGGCTACACCTTC. Protein product: CASSADRVEYGYTF.

The count of this clone is one. The rearrangement uses TRBV19 and TRBJ1-5; D is uncertain. V was pared by 3 bases and J by 6 bases, with 18 bases between. This CDR3 has 16 residues. Per the germline V gene, CDR1 is LNHDA and CDR2 is SQIVND (reference sequence). CDR3 DNA: TGTGCCAGTAGTATCGGGTACGGCTCATTGAGTCAGCCCCAGCATTTT. Its translation: CASSIGYGSLSQPQHF. The full variable domain, completed using reference TRBV19 and TRBJ1-5, is DGGITQSPKYLFRKEGQNVTLSCEQNLNHDAMYWYRQDPGQGLRLIYYSQIVNDFQKGDIAEGYSVSREKKESFPLTVTSAQKNPTAFYLCASSIGYGSLSQPQHFGDGTRLSIL.